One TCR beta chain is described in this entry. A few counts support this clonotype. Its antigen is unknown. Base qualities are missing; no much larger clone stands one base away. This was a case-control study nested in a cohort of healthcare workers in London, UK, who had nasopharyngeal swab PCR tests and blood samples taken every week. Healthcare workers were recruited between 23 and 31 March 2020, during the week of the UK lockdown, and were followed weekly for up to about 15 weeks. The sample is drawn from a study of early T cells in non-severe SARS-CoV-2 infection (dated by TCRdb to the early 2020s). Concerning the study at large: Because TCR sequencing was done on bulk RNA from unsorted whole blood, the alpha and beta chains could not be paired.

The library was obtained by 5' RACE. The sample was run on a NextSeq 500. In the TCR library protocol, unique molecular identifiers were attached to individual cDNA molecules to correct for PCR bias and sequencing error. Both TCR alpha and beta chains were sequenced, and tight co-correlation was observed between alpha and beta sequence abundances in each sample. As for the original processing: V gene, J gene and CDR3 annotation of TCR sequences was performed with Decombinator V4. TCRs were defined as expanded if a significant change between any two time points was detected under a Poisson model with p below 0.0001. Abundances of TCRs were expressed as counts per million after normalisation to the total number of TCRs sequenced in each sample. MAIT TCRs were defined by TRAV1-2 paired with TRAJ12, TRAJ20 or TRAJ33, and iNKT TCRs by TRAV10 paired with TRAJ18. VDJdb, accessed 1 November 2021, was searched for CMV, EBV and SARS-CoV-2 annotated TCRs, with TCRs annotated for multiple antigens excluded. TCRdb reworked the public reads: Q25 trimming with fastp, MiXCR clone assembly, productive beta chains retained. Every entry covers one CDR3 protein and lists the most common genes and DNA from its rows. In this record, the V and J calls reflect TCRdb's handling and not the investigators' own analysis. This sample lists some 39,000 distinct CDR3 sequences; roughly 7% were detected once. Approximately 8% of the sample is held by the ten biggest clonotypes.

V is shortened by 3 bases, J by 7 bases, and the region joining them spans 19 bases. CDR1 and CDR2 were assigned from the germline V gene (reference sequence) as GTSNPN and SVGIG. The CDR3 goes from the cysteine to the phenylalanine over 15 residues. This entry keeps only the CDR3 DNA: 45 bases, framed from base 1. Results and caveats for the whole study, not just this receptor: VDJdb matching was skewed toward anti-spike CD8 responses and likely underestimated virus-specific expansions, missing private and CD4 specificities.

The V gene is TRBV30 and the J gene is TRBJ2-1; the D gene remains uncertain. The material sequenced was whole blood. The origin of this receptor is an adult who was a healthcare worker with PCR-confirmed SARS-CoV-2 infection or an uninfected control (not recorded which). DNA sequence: TGTGCCTGGAGGCCCGGGCTAGTGGTGTGGAATGAGCAGTTCTTC. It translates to CAWRPGLVVWNEQFF.